This entry lists 8 T cell receptor beta chains sequenced from one sample in a study of blood T cell repertoires in COVID-19. Here immunoSEQ multiplex PCR was the method, and the copy in TCRdb shows in-frame clones only, minus some. The table includes more than 200,000 clones, about nine tenths detected once. The source material was peripheral blood. The source is a man aged 45-60 years with acute or convalescent COVID-19.

This clone came up once. The CDR3 loop is CASSYGTGGINEKLFF. In DNA, the CDR3 is TGTGCCAGCAGTTACGGGACAGGTGGGATTAATGAAAAACTGTTTTTT. The V gene is TRBV6-6, the J gene TRBJ1-4, with 8 bases matching TRBD1. The CDR3 is 16 amino acids. Trimming cost V 2 bases and J 4 bases; bases outside gene matches: 6. Germline CDR1 and CDR2: MNHNY and SVGAGI (reference sequence).

The CDR3 is CASSSPLGAPPSSGANVLTF. CDR3 nucleotide sequence: TGTGCCAGCAGCTCGCCCTTAGGGGCACCTCCTTCCTCTGGGGCCAACGTCCTGACTTTC. The chain couples TRBV28 to TRBJ2-6; D is perhaps TRBD1 (5 bases). Looked up from germline, CDR1 is MDHEN and CDR2 is SYDVKM. V was pared by 6 bases and J by 0 bases, with 24 bases between. The CDR3 loop spans 20 amino acids.

The gene calls are TRBV15 and TRBJ1-4, with 7 bases fitting TRBD1. Per the germline V gene, CDR1 is LNHNV and CDR2 is YYDKDF (reference sequence). V shed 1 base, J shed 7 bases, and the junction held 6 bases outside the gene matches. This CDR3 contains 15 residues. CDR3 amino acids: CATSRVGDRVEKLFF. The CDR3 DNA reads as TGTGCCACCAGCAGAGTTGGGGACAGAGTTGAAAAACTGTTTTTT.

The chain uses TRBV18 and TRBJ1-1; 9 positions agree with TRBD1. There are 20 residues in the CDR3. Losses at the gene ends were 0 bases for V and 5 bases for J; bases not matched to a gene: 19. CDR1 and CDR2 from the germline V gene are KGHSH and LQKENI. The DNA for the CDR3 is TGTGCCAGCTCACCACCTGGTCCCGGGACAGGGTCTGAGTGGAGGACTGAAGCTTTCTTT. Its translation is CASSPPGPGTGSEWRTEAFF.

The rearrangement links TRBV19 to TRBJ2-5, with D hard to call. There are 13 residues in the CDR3. Germline CDR1 and CDR2: LNHDA and SQIVND (reference sequence). V lost 0 bases and J lost 1, with 3 bases in between. The CDR3 DNA reads TGTGCCAGTAGTATAGACTTCCAAGAGACCCAGTACTTC. Its protein product is CASSIDFQETQYF.

With respect to this clone: The DNA is omitted, as the CDR3 cannot be located on it reliably, and the CDR3 follows TCRdb's listing. The chain has TRBV21-1 and TRBJ2-3; TRBD2, as called in the table, went unchecked against the DNA. TRBV21-1 is listed as a pseudogene. The CDR3 has 16 residues if both end residues are counted. CDR3 sequence: CASSKVAGGSGNTQYF.

The chain's CDR3 is CASSRTRTGTWGANEKLFF. DNA of the CDR3: TGTGCCAGCAGCCGTACCCGGACAGGAACTTGGGGAGCTAATGAAAAACTGTTTTTT. The chain has TRBV7-9 and TRBJ1-4; TRBD1 matches at 7 bases. The CDR3 is 19 residues long. The V segment lost 5 bases and the J segment 3 bases; nucleotides outside the gene matches: 18. The germline V gene has CDR1 SEHNR and CDR2 FQNEAQ (reference sequence).

The chain has TRBV10-1 and TRBJ2-5, with TRBD2 identical over 12 bases. The CDR3 consists of 18 residues. Germline assignment: CDR1 WNHNN and CDR2 SYGVQD (reference sequence). Trimming at V came to 0 bases and at J to 0 bases, leaving 5 bases not matched to a gene. CDR3 sequence (DNA): TGCGCCAGCAGTGAGTCGGCTGGACTAGCGGGGAACCAAGAGACCCAGTACTTC. It codes for CASSESAGLAGNQETQYF.